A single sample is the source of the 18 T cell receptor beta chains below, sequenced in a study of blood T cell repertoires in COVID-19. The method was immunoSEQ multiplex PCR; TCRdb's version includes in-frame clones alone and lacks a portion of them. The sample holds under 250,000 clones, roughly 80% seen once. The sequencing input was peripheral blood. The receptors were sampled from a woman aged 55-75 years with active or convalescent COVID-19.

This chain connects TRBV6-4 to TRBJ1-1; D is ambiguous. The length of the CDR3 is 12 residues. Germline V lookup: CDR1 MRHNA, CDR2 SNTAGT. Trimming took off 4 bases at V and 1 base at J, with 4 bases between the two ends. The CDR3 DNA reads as TGTGCCAGCAGTGGAGGGAACACTGAAGCTTTCTTT. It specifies CASSGGNTEAFF.

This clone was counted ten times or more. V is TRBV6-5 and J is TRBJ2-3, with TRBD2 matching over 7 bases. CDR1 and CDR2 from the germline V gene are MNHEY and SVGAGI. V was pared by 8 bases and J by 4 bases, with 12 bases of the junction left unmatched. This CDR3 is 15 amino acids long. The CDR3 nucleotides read TGTGCCAGCTCCCCGACTAGCACCGACCCAGATACGCAGTATTTT. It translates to CASSPTSTDPDTQYF.

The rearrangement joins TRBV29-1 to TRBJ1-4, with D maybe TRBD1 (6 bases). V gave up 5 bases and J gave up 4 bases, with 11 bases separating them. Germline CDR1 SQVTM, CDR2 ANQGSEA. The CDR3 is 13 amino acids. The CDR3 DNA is TGCAGCGTTTGGACAGCCTTTAATGAAAAACTGTTTTTT. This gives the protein CSVWTAFNEKLFF.

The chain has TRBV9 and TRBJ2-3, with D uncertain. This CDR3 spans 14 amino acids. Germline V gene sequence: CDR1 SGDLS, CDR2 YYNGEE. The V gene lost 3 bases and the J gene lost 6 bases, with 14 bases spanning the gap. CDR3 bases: TGTGCCAGCAGCGGAGCCGCGGATAGGGATACGCAGTATTTT. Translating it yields CASSGAADRDTQYF.

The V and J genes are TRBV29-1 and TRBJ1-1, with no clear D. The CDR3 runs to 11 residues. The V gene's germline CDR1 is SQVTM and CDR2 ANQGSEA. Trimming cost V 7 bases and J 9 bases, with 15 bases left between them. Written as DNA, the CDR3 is TGCAGCGGGATCTTAGCGTCCCAAGCTTTCTTT. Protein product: CSGILASQAFF.

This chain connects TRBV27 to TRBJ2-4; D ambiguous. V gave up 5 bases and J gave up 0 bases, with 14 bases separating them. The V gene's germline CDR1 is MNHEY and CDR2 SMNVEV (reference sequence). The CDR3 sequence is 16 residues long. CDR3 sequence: CASSPQAFLAKNIQYF. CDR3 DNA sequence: TGTGCCAGCAGTCCCCAGGCCTTTCTAGCCAAAAACATTCAGTACTTC.

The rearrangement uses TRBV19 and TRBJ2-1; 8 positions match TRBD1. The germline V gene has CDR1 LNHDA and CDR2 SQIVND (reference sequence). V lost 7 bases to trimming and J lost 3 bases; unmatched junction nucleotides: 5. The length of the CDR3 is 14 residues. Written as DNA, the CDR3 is TGTGCCAGTACCATGGGACAGGACTACAATGAGCAGTTCTTC. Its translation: CASTMGQDYNEQFF. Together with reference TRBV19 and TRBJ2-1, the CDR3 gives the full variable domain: DGGITQSPKYLFRKEGQNVTLSCEQNLNHDAMYWYRQDPGQGLRLIYYSQIVNDFQKGDIAEGYSVSREKKESFPLTVTSAQKNPTAFYLCASTMGQDYNEQFFGPGTRLTVL.

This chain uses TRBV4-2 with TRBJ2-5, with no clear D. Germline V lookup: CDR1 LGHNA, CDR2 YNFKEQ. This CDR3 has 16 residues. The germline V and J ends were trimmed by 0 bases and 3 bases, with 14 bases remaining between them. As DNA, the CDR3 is TGTGCCAGCAGCCAAGAAGTGGCGCGAGCGAAAGAGACCCAGTACTTC. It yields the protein CASSQEVARAKETQYF.

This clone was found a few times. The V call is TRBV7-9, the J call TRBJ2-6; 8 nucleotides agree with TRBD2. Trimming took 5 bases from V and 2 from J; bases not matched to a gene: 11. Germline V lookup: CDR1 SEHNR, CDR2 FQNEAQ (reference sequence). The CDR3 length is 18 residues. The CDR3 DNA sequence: TGTGCCAGCAGCGCAACCGGGACTAGAATTACTGGGGCCAACGTCCTGACTTTC. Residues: CASSATGTRITGANVLTF.

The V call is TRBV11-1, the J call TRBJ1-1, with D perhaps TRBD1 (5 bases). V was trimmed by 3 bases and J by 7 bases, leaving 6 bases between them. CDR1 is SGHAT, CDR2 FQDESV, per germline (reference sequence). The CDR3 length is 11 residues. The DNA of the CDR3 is TGTGCCAGCAGCTTTGACAGTGAAGCTTTCTTT. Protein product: CASSFDSEAFF.

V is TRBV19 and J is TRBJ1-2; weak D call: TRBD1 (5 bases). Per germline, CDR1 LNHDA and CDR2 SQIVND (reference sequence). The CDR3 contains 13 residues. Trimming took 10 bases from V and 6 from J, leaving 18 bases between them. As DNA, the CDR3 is TGTGCCACAAGGAGCGGAGGGGTCAATGGCTACACCTTC. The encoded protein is CATRSGGVNGYTF.

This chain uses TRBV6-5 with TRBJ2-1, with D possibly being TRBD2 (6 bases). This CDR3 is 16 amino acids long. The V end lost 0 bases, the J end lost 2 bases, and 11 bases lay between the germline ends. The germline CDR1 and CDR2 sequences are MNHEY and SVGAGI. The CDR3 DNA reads TGTGCCAGCAGTTACTCGAGGCGGGGCCCCTACAATGAGCAGTTCTTC. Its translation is CASSYSRRGPYNEQFF.

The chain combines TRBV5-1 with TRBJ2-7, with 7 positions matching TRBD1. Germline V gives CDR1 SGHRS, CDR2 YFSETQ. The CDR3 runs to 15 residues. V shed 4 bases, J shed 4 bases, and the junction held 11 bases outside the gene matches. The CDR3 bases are TGCGCCAGCAGCCCGGAACCGGGACAGCTTTACGAGCAGTACTTC. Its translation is CASSPEPGQLYEQYF. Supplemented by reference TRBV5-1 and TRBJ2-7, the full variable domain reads KAGVTQTPRYLIKTRGQQVTLSCSPISGHRSVSWYQQTPGQGLQFLFEYFSETQRNKGNFPGRFSGRQFSNSRSEMNVSTLELGDSALYLCASSPEPGQLYEQYFGPGTRLTVT.

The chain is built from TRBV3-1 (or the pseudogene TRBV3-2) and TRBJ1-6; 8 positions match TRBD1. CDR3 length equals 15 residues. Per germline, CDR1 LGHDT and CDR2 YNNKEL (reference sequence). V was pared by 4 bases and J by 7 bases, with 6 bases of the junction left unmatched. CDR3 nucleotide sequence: TGTGCCAGCAGCCCTACTGACAGGGGAAATTCACCCCTCCACTTT. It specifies CASSPTDRGNSPLHF.

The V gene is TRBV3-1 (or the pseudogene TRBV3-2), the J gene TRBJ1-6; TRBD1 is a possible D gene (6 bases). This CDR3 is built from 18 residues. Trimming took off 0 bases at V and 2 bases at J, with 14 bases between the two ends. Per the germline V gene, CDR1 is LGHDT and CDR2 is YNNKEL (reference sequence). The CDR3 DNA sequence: TGTGCCAGCAGCCAAGACGATAACAGGGCAACCTATAATTCACCCCTCCACTTT. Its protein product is CASSQDDNRATYNSPLHF.

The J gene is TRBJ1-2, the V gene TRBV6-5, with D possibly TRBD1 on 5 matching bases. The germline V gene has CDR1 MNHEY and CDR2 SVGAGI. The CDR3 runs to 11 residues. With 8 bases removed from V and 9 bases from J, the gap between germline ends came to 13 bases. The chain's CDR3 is CASRAAGRYTF. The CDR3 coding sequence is TGTGCCAGCCGGGCTGCGGGACGCTACACCTTC.

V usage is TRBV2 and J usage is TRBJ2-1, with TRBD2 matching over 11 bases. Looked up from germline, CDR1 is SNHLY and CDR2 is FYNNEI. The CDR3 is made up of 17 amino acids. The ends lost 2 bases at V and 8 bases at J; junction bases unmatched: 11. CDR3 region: CASSEWASGGRGDEQFF. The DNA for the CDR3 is TGTGCCAGCAGTGAATGGGCTAGCGGGGGGCGGGGCGATGAGCAGTTCTTC.

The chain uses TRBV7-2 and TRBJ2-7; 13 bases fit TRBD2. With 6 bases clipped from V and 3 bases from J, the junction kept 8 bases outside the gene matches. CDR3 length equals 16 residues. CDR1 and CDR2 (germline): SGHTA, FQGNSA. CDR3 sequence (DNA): TGTGCCAGCAGTGACCCGGGACTAGCGGGATTCTACGAGCAGTACTTC. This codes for CASSDPGLAGFYEQYF.